The entry below describes one T cell receptor (beta chain). The antigen is not known. The sample originates from a study of regulatory T cells in long-lasting Graves disease. Construction of TCR beta libraries relied on iRepertoire HTBI primers and on Arm-PCR targeting CDR3 regions. Using its own MiXCR run on the multiplex PCR reads, TCRdb lists one record per CDR3 protein. The sample has 350,000 to 500,000 distinct CDR3 sequences, roughly 15% seen once. Time point meaning: newly diagnosed GD, antithyroid drugs for less than 3 months. RNA isolated from PBMCs was used to make the TCR library. The CDR3 contains 15 residues. Germline V gene lookup returns CDR1 SGHDT and CDR2 YYEEEE. V lost 4 bases and J lost 6, with 16 bases in between. Study observations and caveats: With a small sample size, accuracy may have been reduced.

These data were also reused for a study on T cells in Graves' hyperthyroidism and ophthalmopathy. That paper states: Across 18 months, stable Graves' hyperthyroidism was marked by no progression to ophthalmopathy. HTBI primers drove first-round RT-PCR of the TCR CDR3.

The clonotype was recovered from a woman aged 25-40 years with Graves disease. The chain couples TRBV5-6 to TRBJ1-4, with a possible D match to TRBD1 (5 bases). Sequences were derived from peripheral blood mononuclear cells (PBMCs), sampled at new diagnosis, from a patient treated with antithyroid drugs. The CDR3 nucleotides are TGTGCCAGCAGCGACCTCAGCGGGGGGGATGAAAAACTGTTTTTT. This translates into CASSDLSGGDEKLFF.